This T cell receptor (beta chain) is from a study of shared clonotypes between healthy human individuals. Germline lookup yields CDR1 LNHDA and CDR2 SQIVND (reference sequence). The CDR3 contains 13 residues. Trimming removed 6 bases from V and 4 bases from J, with 11 bases in between. Data came from immunoSEQ multiplex PCR; TCRdb stores just in-frame clones and leaves some out. The sample yields some 2.1 million clones, 85% to 95% seen once. Subsets obtained from CD4+ cells comprised CD45RA+ naive and CD45RA-negative memory cells. The J gene is TRBJ2-3, the V gene TRBV19; D is unresolved. The sequence derives from a man younger than 30 in good health. Material for sequencing was naive CD4+ T cells sorted from blood. Described subset: CD45RA+ positively selected. This CDR3 reads CASSETTSDTQYF. CDR3 sequence (DNA): TGTGCCAGTAGCGAGACGACTTCAGATACGCAGTATTTT.